The 5 T cell receptor beta chains given below trace back to one sample, sequenced in a study of beta chain features in type 1 diabetes. Study conclusions and caveats: When Type 1 diabetes patients were examined, their TCRB CDR3s proved moderately but significantly shorter in all four CD4+ subsets.

These receptors are not linked to any known antigen. Since all of the isolated RNA was reverse transcribed, expressed TCRB transcripts were what got sequenced. Generated by immunoSEQ multiplex PCR, the TCRdb table keeps only in-frame clones and is missing some. Here the sample spans roughly 140,000 clones, 10% being singletons. Sequencing was carried out using central memory CD4+ T cells from blood. These receptors came from a man aged 30 to 45 with type 1 diabetes.

This clone was counted a few times. This chain connects TRBV6-6 to TRBJ1-3, with 7 positions matching TRBD1. From germline, CDR1 is MNHNY and CDR2 SVGAGI (reference sequence). The CDR3 length is 14 residues. The V gene end was trimmed by 4 bases and the J gene end by 7 bases; junction bases not matched to a gene: 7. The CDR3 here is CASSSTGTRNTIYF. Written as DNA, the CDR3 is TGTGCCAGCAGTTCGACAGGGACGAGGAACACCATATATTTT.

This clone showed up just a few times. V usage is TRBV10-3 and J usage is TRBJ2-7; D is possibly TRBD2 (5 bases). The V end was cut by 4 bases, the J end by 3 bases, with 7 bases between. CDR3 length: 12 amino acids. Germline CDR1 reads ENHRY; CDR2 reads SYGVKD. The CDR3, as DNA: TGTGCCATCAGTGGAGGACTCTACGAGCAGTACTTC. Translating it yields CAISGGLYEQYF.

The chain links TRBV11-2 to TRBJ2-1; a weak D match, TRBD1 (6 bases). Trimming removed 7 bases at V and 1 base at J, with 14 bases between. The CDR3 runs to 15 residues. Germline values: CDR1 SGHAT, CDR2 FQNNGV. CDR3 sequence: CASTQGTRSYNEQFF. The DNA for the CDR3 is TGTGCCAGCACCCAAGGGACAAGGTCCTACAATGAGCAGTTCTTC.

Regarding this clone: The junction shows a germline mismatch at one end, possibly a read error. The V and J genes are TRBV5-1 and TRBJ1-2; a weak D match, TRBD1 (5 bases). There are 13 residues in the CDR3. CDR1 and CDR2 from the germline V gene are SGHRS and YFSETQ. This chain's CDR3 is CASSFSGDYSYTF. CDR3 bases: TGCGCCAGCAGCTTCTCCGGGGACTATAGCTACACCTTC.

This clone was counted between two and nine times. V usage is TRBV29-1 and J usage is TRBJ1-5; 7 bases map to TRBD1. Germline V lookup: CDR1 SQVTM, CDR2 ANQGSEA. This CDR3 comprises 15 residues. J lost 5 bases, V lost 6 bases, and 13 bases had no gene match. In DNA, the CDR3 is TGCAGCGTCCTCCCCCCAGGGGGGAGTGATCAGCCCCAGCATTTT. Its translation is CSVLPPGGSDQPQHF.